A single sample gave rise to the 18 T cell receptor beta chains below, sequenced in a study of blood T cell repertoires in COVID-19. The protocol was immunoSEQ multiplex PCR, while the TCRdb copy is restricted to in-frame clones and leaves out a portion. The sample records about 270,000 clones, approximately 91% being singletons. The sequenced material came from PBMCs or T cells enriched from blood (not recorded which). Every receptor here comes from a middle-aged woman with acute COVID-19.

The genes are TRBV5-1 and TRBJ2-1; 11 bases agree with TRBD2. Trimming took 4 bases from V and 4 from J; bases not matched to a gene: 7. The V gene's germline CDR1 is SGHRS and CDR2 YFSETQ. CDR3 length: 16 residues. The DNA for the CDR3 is TGCGCCAGCAGCCACGGGACTAGCGGCTTGTACAATGAGCAGTTCTTC. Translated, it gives CASSHGTSGLYNEQFF.

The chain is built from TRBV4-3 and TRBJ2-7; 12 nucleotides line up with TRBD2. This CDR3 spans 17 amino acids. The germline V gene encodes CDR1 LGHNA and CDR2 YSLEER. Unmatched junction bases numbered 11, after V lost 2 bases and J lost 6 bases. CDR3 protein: CASSQTLLAGGPGEQYF. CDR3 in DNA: TGCGCCAGCAGCCAAACCCTTCTAGCGGGAGGGCCCGGCGAGCAGTACTTC.

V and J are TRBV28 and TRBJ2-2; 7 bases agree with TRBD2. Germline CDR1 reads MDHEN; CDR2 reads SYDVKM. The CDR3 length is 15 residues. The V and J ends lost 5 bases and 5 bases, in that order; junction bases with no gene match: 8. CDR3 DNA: TGTGCCAGCAGTCGCCCGGGAGCGGGAACCGGGGAGCTGTTTTTT. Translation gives CASSRPGAGTGELFF.

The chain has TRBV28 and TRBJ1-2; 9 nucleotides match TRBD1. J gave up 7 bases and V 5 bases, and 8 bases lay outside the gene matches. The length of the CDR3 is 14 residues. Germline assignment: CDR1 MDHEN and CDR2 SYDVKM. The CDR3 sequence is CASSPPPGQGGYTF. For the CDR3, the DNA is TGTGCCAGCAGTCCGCCGCCGGGACAGGGTGGCTACACCTTC.

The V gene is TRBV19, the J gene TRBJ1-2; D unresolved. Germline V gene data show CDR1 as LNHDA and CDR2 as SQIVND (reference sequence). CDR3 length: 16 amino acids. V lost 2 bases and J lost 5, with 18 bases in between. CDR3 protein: CASSIKGSLEGYGYTF. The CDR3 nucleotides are TGTGCCAGTAGTATAAAGGGTTCACTAGAGGGATATGGCTACACCTTC.

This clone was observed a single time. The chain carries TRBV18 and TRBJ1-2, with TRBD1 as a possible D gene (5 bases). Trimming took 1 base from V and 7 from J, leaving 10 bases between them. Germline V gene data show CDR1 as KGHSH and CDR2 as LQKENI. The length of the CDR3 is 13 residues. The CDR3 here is CASSPQGRSGYTF. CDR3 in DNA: TGTGCCAGCTCACCACAGGGGCGGAGTGGCTACACCTTC.

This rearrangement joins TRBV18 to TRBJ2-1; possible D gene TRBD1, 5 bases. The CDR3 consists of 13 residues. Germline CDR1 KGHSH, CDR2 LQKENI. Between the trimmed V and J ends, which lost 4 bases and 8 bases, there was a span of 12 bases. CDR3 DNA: TGTGCCAGCTCACGGCAGGGATTTGATGAGCAGTTCTTC. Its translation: CASSRQGFDEQFF.

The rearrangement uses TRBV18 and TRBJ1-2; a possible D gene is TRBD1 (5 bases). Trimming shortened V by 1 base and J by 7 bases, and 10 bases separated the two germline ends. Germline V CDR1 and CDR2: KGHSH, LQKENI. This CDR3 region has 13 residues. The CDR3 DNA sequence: TGTGCCAGCTCACCACTGGGACTGGTTGGCTACACCTTC. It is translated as CASSPLGLVGYTF.

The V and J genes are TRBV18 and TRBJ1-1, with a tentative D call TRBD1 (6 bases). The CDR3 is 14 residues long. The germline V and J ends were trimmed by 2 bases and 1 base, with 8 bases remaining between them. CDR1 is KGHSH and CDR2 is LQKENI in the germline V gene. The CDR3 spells CASSPAGANTEAFF. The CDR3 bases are TGTGCCAGCTCACCAGCAGGGGCGAACACTGAAGCTTTCTTT. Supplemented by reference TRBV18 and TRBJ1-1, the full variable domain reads NAGVMQNPRHLVRRRGQEARLRCSPMKGHSHVYWYRQLPEEGLKFMVYLQKENIIDESGMPKERFSAEFPKEGPSILRIQQVVRGDSAAYFCASSPAGANTEAFFGQGTRLTVV.

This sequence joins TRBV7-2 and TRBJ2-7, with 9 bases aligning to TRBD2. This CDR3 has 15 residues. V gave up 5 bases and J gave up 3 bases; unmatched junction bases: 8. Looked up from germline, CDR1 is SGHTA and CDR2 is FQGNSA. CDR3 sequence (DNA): TGTGCCAGCAGCCATAGTGCGGGGGGGGTCTACGAGCAGTACTTC. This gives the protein CASSHSAGGVYEQYF.

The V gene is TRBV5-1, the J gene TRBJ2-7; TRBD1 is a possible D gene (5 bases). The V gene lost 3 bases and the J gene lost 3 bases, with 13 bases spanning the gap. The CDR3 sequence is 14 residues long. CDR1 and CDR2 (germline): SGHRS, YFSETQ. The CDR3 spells CASSWGGARYEQYF. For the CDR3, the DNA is TGCGCCAGCAGCTGGGGTGGGGCGCGCTACGAGCAGTACTTC.

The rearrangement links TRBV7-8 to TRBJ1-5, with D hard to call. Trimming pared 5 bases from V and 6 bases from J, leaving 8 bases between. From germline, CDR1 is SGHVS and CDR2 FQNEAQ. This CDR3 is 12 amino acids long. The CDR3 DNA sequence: TGTGCCAGCAGCCCTAGTCTTCAGCCCCAGCATTTT. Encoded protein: CASSPSLQPQHF.

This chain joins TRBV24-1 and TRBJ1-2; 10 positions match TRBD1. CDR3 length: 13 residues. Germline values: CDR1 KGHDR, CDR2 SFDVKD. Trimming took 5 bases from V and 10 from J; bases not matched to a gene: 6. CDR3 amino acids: CATSGGTGEFYTF. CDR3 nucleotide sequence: TGTGCCACCAGTGGGGGGACAGGGGAATTCTACACCTTC.

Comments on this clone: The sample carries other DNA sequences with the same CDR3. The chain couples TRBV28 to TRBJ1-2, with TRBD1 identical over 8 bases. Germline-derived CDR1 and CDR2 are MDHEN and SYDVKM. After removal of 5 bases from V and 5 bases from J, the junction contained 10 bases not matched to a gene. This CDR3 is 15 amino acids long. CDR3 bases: TGTGCCAGCAGTCCCCCCGGACAGGGACTATATGGCTACACCTTC. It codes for CASSPPGQGLYGYTF.

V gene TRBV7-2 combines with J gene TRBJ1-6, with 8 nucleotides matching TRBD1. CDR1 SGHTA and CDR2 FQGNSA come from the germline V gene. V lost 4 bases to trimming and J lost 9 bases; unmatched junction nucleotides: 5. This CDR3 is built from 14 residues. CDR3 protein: CASSYTGGPSPLHF. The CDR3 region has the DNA TGTGCCAGCAGCTACACAGGGGGGCCTTCACCCCTCCACTTT.

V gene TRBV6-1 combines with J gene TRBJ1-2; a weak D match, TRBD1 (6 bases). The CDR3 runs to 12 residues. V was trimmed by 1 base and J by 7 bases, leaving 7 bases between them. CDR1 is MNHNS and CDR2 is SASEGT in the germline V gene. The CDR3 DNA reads TGTGCCAGCAGTGAAGGGGGGCTTGGCTACACCTTC. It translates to CASSEGGLGYTF.

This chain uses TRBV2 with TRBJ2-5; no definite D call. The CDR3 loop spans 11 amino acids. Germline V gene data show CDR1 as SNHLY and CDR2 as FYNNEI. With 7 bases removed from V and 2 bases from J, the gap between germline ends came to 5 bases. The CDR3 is CASTSQETQYF. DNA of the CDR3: TGTGCCAGCACGTCTCAAGAGACCCAGTACTTC.

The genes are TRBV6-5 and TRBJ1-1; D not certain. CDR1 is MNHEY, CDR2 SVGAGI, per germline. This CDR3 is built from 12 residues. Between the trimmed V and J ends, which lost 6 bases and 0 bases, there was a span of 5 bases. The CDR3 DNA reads TGTGCCAGCAGCCGTCTGAACACTGAAGCTTTCTTT. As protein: CASSRLNTEAFF.